This T cell receptor (beta chain) was found in a study of blood T cell repertoires in COVID-19. Overall study context: The origin of the acute and convalescent COVID-19 samples was the United States, Italy and Spain. Sample material is recorded as cDNA or gDNA derived from T cells, B-cell-depleted T cells, or PBMCs.

In the original analysis: Estimation of nucleated cell counts was performed using reference gene primer amplification. The data were produced by immunoSEQ multiplex PCR, yet TCRdb's version contains in-frame clones alone and is incomplete. The D gene and trimming were derived from the DNA, and the V and J assignments and clone size from that table. The sample contains approximately 500,000 clones, 70% to 90% of which appear only once. Trimming removed 2 bases from V and 2 bases from J; junction bases left unmatched: 7. The CDR3 contains 16 residues. Germline CDR1 reads LNHDA; CDR2 reads SQIVND (reference sequence). Participants' reported clinical history set cohort assignment.

The gene calls are TRBV19 and TRBJ2-7, with TRBD2 matching 9 bases. Sequences were obtained from PBMCs or T cells enriched from blood (not recorded which). The clonotype originates from a woman between 40 and 50 years old who had recovered from COVID-19. The CDR3 DNA reads TGTGCCAGTAGTATAAGTGCGACTAGCGGTACCTACGAGCAGTACTTC. Amino acid sequence: CASSISATSGTYEQYF.